This TCR beta chain was profiled in a study of post-analysis software for immune sequencing data. Background on the study: In terms of disease course, relapsing-remitting, secondary progressive and progressive-relapsing multiple sclerosis were included.

General study findings and limits: Those samples that were prepared in the same batch co-clustered strongly by F measure. Multiple sclerosis patients showed significantly lower normalized Chao1 diversity than controls did. Compared with controls, patients had more of about 5 TRBV segments, including TRBV5-6, TRBV5-1 and TRBV20-1.

Unique molecular identifiers tagged the TCR beta cDNA libraries. A population of about 1 to 11 million T cells gave rise to around 530,000 cDNA molecules. TCRdb reprocessed the PCR reads via MiXCR and lists one record per CDR3 protein. Of hundreds of thousands of distinct CDR3 sequences listed, over 45% are singletons. About this clonotype: No antigen is known for it.

The length of the CDR3 is 14 residues. Trimming removed 5 bases from V and 3 bases from J; junction bases left unmatched: 3. V gene TRBV12-3 or TRBV12-4 combines with J gene TRBJ2-1; 8 bases map to TRBD1. Sequenced input: blood. This TCR was recovered from a girl aged 2 to 10 with multiple sclerosis. The CDR3 spells CASSPQGGYNEQFF. CDR3 bases: TGTGCCAGCAGTCCACAGGGGGGCTACAATGAGCAGTTCTTC.